Following are 9 T cell receptor beta chains from one sample sequenced in a study of human T cells and chemical hapten exposure. TCRdb fed the RACE reads into MiXCR, producing one record per CDR3 protein. This table holds about 80,000 distinct CDR3 sequences, 14% found once. Time point described: pre-sensitization, week 0. Treatment reported: therapeutic diphenylcyclopropenone sensitization with weekly scalp DPC. Specimen: whole blood, collected in connection with sensitization to the hapten diphenylcyclopropenone (DPC). These TCRs come from a woman aged 50 to 60 with alopecia areata. Some clones in this sample may be carry-over from other donors' samples.

In its sample, this clonotype was seen many times. The genes are TRBV12-3 or TRBV12-4 and TRBJ2-1, with TRBD1 matching over 7 bases. V lost 1 base, J lost 2 bases, and 2 bases stayed unmatched. This CDR3 region has 15 residues. As DNA, the CDR3 is TGTGCCAGCAGTTTAGTGGGGACAGCCTACAATGAGCAGTTCTTC. This codes for CASSLVGTAYNEQFF.

This clonotype occurred a few times. V usage is TRBV13 and J usage is TRBJ2-5, with 8 bases identical to TRBD2. CDR3 length: 14 residues. In germline, CDR1 is PRHDT, CDR2 FYEKMQ (reference sequence). Trimming at V came to 5 bases and at J to 5 bases, leaving 7 bases not matched to a gene. The CDR3 DNA reads as TGTGCCAGCAGCCCGCGGGGGGTCAAGGAGACCCAGTACTTC. This encodes CASSPRGVKETQYF.

This clonotype came up many times. V usage is TRBV28 and J usage is TRBJ1-5; D gene ambiguous. V was clipped by 0 bases and J by 5 bases, with 11 bases between them. CDR1 MDHEN and CDR2 SYDVKM come from the germline V gene. The CDR3 totals 15 residues. The CDR3 is CASSLWGQGHQPQHF. The CDR3, as DNA: TGTGCCAGCAGTTTATGGGGTCAAGGGCATCAGCCCCAGCATTTT.

The V and J genes are TRBV7-6 and TRBJ2-2; 8 nucleotides agree with TRBD2. V trimming: 4 bases; J trimming: 3 bases; junction bases outside the gene matches: 4. The CDR3 length is 15 residues. The germline CDR1 and CDR2 sequences are SGHVS and FNYEAQ. The CDR3 nucleotides are TGTGCCAGCAGCTGGACAGCGGGGGACACCGGGGAGCTGTTTTTT. This encodes CASSWTAGDTGELFF. Drawing the rest from reference TRBV7-6 and TRBJ2-2, the complete variable domain is GAGVSQSPRYKVTKRGQDVALRCDPISGHVSLYWYRQALGQGPEFLTYFNYEAQQDKSGLPNDRFSAERPEGSISTLTIQRTEQRDSAMYRCASSWTAGDTGELFFGEGSRLTVL.

The chain carries TRBV11-2 and TRBJ1-1, with 9 bases aligning to TRBD1. Trimming cost V 5 bases and J 4 bases; bases outside gene matches: 8. Germline V lookup: CDR1 SGHAT, CDR2 FQNNGV. This CDR3 has 15 amino acids. CDR3 loop: CASSGTGWRSTEAFF. The DNA of the CDR3 is TGTGCCAGCAGCGGGACAGGGTGGAGAAGCACTGAAGCTTTCTTT.

This clonotype was found many times. The chain recombines TRBV11-3 with TRBJ2-5; 8 positions match TRBD1. Per germline, CDR1 SGHNT and CDR2 YENEEA. With 0 bases clipped from V and 5 bases from J, the junction kept 5 bases outside the gene matches. CDR3 length: 15 amino acids. This CDR3 is CASSLDSAGGETQYF. In nucleotides, the CDR3 is TGTGCCAGCAGCTTAGATTCGGCAGGGGGCGAGACCCAGTACTTC.

This clonotype was seen ten or more times. This chain connects TRBV9 to TRBJ2-5, with D hard to call. This CDR3 is 14 amino acids long. Germline V CDR1 and CDR2: SGDLS, YYNGEE. With 0 bases removed from V and 2 bases from J, the gap between germline ends came to 8 bases. Written as DNA, the CDR3 is TGTGCCAGCAGCGTAGGCGGCGCACAAGAGACCCAGTACTTC. Its protein product is CASSVGGAQETQYF.

In its sample, this clonotype was seen a few times. This chain joins TRBV5-1 and TRBJ2-2, with 7 bases that match TRBD2. CDR1 is SGHRS and CDR2 is YFSETQ in the germline V gene. Losses at the gene ends were 0 bases for V and 4 bases for J; bases not matched to a gene: 3. The CDR3 runs 15 residues. The CDR3 nucleotides are TGCGCCAGCAGCTTGGTACTAGCGCCCACCGGGGAGCTGTTTTTT. It yields the protein CASSLVLAPTGELFF.

The chain is built from TRBV7-9 and TRBJ2-5; 11 nucleotides line up with TRBD2. Germline V CDR1 and CDR2: SEHNR, FQNEAQ (reference sequence). Trimming took 4 bases from V and 2 from J; bases not matched to a gene: 3. This CDR3 has 15 residues. CDR3 sequence reads: CASSSTSGVQETQYF. DNA of the CDR3: TGTGCCAGCAGCTCGACTAGCGGGGTACAAGAGACCCAGTACTTC.